This TCR beta chain derives from a study of T cell changes during pregnancy in multiple sclerosis. The CDR3 length is 14 residues. V was cut by 3 bases and J by 4 bases, with 9 bases left in between. Germline CDR1 SEHNR, CDR2 FQNEAQ (reference sequence). TCRdb's table, derived via immunoSEQ multiplex PCR, lists solely in-frame clones and lacks some. The top ten hold under 1.5% of the sample, which has 40,000 to 55,000 clones, 85% to 90% seen once. The TCR sequence derives from a female donor in good health, enrolled as a control in a pregnancy study. V is TRBV7-9 and J is TRBJ2-2, with unresolved D. Sequencing was performed on peripheral blood, taken in the first trimester of pregnancy. The CDR3 coding sequence is TGTGCCAGCAGCTTTTCCGGTGCCACCGGGGAGCTGTTTTTT. Amino acids: CASSFSGATGELFF. Looking up the rest from reference TRBV7-9 and TRBJ2-2 gives the full variable domain: DTGVSQNPRHKITKRGQNVTFRCDPISEHNRLYWYRQTLGQGPEFLTYFQNEAQLEKSRLLSDRFSAERPKGSFSTLEIQRTEQGDSAMYLCASSFSGATGELFFGEGSRLTVL.